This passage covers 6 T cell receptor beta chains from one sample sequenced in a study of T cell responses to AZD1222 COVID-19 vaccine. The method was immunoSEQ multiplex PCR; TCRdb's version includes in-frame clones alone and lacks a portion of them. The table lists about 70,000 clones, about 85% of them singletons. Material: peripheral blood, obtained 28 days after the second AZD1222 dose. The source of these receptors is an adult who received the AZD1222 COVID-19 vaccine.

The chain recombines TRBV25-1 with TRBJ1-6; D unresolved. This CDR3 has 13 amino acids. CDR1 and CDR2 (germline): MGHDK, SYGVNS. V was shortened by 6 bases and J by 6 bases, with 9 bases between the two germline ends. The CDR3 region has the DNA TGTGCCAGCAGGAAGGACGGTAATTCACCCCTCCACTTT. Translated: CASRKDGNSPLHF.

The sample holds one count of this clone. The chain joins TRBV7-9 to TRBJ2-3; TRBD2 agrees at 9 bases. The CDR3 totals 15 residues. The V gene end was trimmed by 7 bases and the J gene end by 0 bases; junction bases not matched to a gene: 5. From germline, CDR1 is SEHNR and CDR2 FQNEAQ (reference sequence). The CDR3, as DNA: TGTGCCAGCACCCTTAGCGGGAGTAGCACAGATACGCAGTATTTT. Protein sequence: CASTLSGSSTDTQYF.

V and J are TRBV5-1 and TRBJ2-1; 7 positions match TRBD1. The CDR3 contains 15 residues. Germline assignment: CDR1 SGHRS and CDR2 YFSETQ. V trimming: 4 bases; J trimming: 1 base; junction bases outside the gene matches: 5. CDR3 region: CASSITGVSYNEQFF. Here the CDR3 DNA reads TGCGCCAGCAGCATCACAGGGGTGTCCTACAATGAGCAGTTCTTC.

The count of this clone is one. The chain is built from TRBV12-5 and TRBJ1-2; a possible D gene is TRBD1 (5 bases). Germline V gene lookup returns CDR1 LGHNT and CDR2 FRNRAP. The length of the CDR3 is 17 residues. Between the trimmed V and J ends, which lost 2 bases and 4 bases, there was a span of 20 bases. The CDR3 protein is CASGLSRGRGAGYGYTF. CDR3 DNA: TGTGCTAGTGGTTTGTCGAGAGGAAGGGGCGCGGGCTATGGCTACACCTTC.

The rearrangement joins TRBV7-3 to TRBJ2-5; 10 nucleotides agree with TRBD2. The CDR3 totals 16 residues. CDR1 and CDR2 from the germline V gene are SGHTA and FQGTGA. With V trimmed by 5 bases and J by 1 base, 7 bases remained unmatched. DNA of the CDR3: TGTGCCAGCAGCGCCGGACAGCGGGAGGGCCAAGAGACCCAGTACTTC. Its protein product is CASSAGQREGQETQYF.

This CDR3 reads CSVEKDTLRRFTDTQYF. CDR3 coding DNA: TGCAGCGTTGAAAAGGACACTCTGCGGAGGTTCACAGATACGCAGTATTTT. This rearrangement joins TRBV29-1 to TRBJ2-3; tentatively, D is TRBD1 or TRBD2 (5 bases each). V shed 2 bases and J shed 2 bases, with 20 bases lying between them. The CDR3 is 17 residues long. The germline V gene encodes CDR1 SQVTM and CDR2 ANQGSEA.